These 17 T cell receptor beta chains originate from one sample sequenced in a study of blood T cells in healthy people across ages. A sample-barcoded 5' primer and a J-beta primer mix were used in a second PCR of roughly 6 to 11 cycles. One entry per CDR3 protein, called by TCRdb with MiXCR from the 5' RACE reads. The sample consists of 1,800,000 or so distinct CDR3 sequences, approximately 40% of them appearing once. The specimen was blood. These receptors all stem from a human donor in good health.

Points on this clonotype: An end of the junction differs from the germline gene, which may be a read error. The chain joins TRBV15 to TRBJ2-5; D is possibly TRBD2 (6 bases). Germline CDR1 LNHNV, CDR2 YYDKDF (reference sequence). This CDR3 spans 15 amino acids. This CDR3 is CAISRGRTGEETQYF. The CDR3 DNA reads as TGTGCCATCAGCAGAGGACGTACGGGGGAAGAGACCCAGTACTTC.

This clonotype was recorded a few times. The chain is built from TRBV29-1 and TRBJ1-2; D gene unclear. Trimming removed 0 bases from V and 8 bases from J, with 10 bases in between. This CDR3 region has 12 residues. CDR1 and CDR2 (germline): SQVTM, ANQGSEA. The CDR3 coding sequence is TGCAGCGTTGAAGATCGGCCCGGGGGCTACACCTTC. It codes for CSVEDRPGGYTF.

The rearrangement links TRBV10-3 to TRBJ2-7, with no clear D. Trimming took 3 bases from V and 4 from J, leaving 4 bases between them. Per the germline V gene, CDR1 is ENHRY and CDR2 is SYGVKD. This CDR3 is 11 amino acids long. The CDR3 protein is CAISDMYEQYF. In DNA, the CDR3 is TGTGCCATCAGTGACATGTACGAGCAGTACTTC.

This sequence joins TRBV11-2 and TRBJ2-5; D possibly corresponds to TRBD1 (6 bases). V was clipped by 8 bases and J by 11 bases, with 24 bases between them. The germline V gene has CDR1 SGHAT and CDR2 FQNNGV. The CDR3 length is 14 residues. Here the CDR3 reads CASGPRVGAGEQYF. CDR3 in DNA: TGTGCCAGCGGCCCACGAGTGGGGGCGGGTGAGCAGTACTTC.

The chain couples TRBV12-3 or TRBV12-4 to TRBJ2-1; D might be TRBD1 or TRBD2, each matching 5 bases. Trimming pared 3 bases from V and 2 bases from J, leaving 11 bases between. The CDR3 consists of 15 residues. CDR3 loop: CASSFSGSTYNEQFF. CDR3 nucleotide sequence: TGTGCCAGCAGTTTTTCAGGGAGCACCTACAATGAGCAGTTCTTC.

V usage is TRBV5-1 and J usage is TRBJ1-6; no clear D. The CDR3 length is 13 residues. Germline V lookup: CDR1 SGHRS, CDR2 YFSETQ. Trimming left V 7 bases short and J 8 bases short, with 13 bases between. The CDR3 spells CASHEDLDSPLHF. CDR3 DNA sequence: TGCGCCAGCCACGAAGACCTCGATTCACCCCTCCACTTT.

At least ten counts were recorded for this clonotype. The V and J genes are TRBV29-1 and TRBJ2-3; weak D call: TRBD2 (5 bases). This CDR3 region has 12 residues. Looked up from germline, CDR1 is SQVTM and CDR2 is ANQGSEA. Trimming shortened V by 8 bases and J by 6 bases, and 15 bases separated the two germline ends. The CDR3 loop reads CSLTRSGDTQYF. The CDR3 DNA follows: TGCAGCTTGACCCGGTCGGGGGATACGCAGTATTTT.

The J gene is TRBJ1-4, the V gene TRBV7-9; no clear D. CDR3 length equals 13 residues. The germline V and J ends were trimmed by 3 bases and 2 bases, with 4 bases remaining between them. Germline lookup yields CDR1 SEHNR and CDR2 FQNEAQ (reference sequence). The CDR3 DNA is TGTGCCAGCAGCTTCTACACTAATGAAAAACTGTTTTTT. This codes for CASSFYTNEKLFF.

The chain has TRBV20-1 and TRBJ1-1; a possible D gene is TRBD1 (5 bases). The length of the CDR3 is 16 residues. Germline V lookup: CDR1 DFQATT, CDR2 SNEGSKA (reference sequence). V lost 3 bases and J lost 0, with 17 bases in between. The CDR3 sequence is CSARRTFGHMNTEAFF. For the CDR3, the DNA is TGCAGTGCTAGGAGGACGTTCGGACACATGAACACTGAAGCTTTCTTT.

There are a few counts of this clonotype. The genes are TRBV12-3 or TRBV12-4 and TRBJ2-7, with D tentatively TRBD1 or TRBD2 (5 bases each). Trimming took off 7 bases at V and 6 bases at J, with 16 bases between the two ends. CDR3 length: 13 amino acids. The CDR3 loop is CASTTLMGVEQYF. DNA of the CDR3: TGTGCCAGCACCACATTAATGGGGGTCGAGCAGTACTTC.

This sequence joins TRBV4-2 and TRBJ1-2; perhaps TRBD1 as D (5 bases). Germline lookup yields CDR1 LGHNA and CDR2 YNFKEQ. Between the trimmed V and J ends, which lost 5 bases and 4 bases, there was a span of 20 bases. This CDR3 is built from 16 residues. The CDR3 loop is CASSSQGRGGSYGYTF. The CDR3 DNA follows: TGTGCCAGCAGCTCCCAGGGAAGAGGTGGATCCTATGGCTACACCTTC.

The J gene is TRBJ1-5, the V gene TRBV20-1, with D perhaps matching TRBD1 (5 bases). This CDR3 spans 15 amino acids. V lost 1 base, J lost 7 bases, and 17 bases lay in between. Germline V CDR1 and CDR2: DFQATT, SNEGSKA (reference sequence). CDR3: CSARAQWGPGQPQHF. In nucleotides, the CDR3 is TGCAGTGCTAGAGCGCAGTGGGGACCCGGGCAGCCCCAGCATTTT.

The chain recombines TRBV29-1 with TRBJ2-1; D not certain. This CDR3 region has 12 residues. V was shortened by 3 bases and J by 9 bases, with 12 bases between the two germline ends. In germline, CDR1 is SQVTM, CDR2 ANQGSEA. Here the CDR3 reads CSVEDGVSEQFF. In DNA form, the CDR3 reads TGCAGCGTTGAGGATGGAGTCAGTGAGCAGTTCTTC.

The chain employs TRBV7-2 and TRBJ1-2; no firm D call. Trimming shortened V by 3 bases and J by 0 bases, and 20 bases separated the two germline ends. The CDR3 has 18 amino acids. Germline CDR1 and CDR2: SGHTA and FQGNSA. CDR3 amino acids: CASSFRAGKKESNYGYTF. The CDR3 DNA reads TGTGCCAGCAGCTTTCGGGCCGGAAAAAAAGAGTCTAACTATGGCTACACCTTC.

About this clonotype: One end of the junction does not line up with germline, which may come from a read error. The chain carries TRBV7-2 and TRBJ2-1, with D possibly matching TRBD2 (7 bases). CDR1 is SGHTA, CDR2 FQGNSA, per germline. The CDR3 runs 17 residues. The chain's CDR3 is CACSRLRGGGPYNEQFF. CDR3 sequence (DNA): TGTGCCTGCAGCCGCCTCAGGGGAGGGGGGCCCTACAATGAGCAGTTCTTC.

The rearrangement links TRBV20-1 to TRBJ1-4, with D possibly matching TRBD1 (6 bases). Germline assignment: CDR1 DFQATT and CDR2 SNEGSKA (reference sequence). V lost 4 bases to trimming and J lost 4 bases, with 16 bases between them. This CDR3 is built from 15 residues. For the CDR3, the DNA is TGCAGTGCTAACGGACAGTGGAGTCTTAATGAAAAACTGTTTTTT. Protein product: CSANGQWSLNEKLFF.

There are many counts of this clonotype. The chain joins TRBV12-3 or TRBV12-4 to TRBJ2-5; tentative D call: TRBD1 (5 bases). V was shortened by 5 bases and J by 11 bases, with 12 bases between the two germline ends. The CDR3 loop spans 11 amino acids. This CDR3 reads CASSQDSRQYF. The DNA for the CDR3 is TGTGCCAGCAGTCAAGACAGTCGGCAGTACTTC.